The source of this T cell receptor beta chain is a study of T-cell memory formation after mild COVID-19. Study details: For the most part, TCR clusters were specific to one donor. Study-wide results and caveats: CD4+ contracting clones lay mainly in CM and EM, CD8+ ones in EMRA.

The CDR3 contains 15 residues. Trimming took off 5 bases at V and 0 bases at J, with 12 bases between the two ends. Germline V lookup: CDR1 SGDLS, CDR2 YYNGEE. This clonotype was recorded at least ten times. Its specificity is not known. 5'RACE primed at constant segments yielded TCR alpha and TCR beta cDNA libraries bearing sample barcodes and UMIs. TCRdb processed the 5' RACE reads anew with MiXCR; each CDR3 protein has one entry. The sample has roughly 220,000 distinct CDR3 sequences, just over 9.5% seen once. This clonotype was sampled from a man aged 18 to 35 who had mild COVID-19 (a few samples of this study predate the infection). Cell type and time point are not known. Sequencing was performed on PBMCs or a T cell subset sorted from them (not recorded which). The chain links TRBV9 to TRBJ1-3; D remains ambiguous. DNA of the CDR3: TGTGCCAGCAGTCTTGACGGGAGCTCTGGAAACACCATATATTTT. It yields the protein CASSLDGSSGNTIYF.